This TCR beta chain is from a study of T cells in narcolepsy. Study-wide points: Healthy controls reportedly lacked the autoreactive clonotypes serially found in patients' blood. HCRT-specific and TRIB2-specific autoreactive clonotypes appeared among same-patient CSF and blood CD4+ clonotypes.

Assay: immunoSEQ multiplex PCR; the TCRdb copy retains only in-frame clones and omits some. Among some 30,000 clones listed, about 87% were seen once. Turning to this clone: The target antigen is unknown.

The CDR3 totals 14 residues. In germline, CDR1 is SGHAT, CDR2 FQNNGV. The J segment lost 11 bases and the V segment lost 5 bases, leaving 8 bases of the junction unmatched. J is TRBJ2-5 and V is TRBV11-2, with 13 bases lining up with TRBD2. Sequencing used memory (CD45RA-) CD4+ T cells from blood. The source of this sequence is a human donor in good health. The CDR3 bases are TGTGCCAGCAGCCGGACTAGCGGGAGTAGCGGGCAGTACTTC. Protein: CASSRTSGSSGQYF. The full variable domain, with the rest looked up from reference TRBV11-2 and TRBJ2-5, is EAGVAQSPRYKIIEKRQSVAFWCNPISGHATLYWYQQILGQGPKLLIQFQNNGVVDDSQLPKDRFSAERLKGVDSTLKIQPAKLEDSAVYLCASSRTSGSSGQYFGPGTRLLVL.